One and the same sample provided the 26 T cell receptor beta chains below, sequenced in a study of a mutant IDH1 vaccine in newly diagnosed glioma. Time point reported: week 35, safety follow-up. With topical imiquimod, each dose of the vaccine consisted of 300 ug of mutant IDH1 20-mer peptide. Their antigens are not known. Clones were read by immunoSEQ multiplex PCR, and TCRdb kept only the in-frame ones, dropping some. This table holds around 50,000 clones, roughly 84% found once. Sample: PBMCs, taken from a glioma patient whose treatment included an IDH1 peptide vaccine. The receptors derive from a man aged 35-49 years with glioma.

The chain joins TRBV7-7 to TRBJ2-1; D unclear. CDR1 is SSHAT and CDR2 is FNYEAQ in the germline V gene (reference sequence). Trimming took 3 bases from V and 6 from J, leaving 9 bases between them. The CDR3 runs to 13 residues. DNA for the CDR3: TGTGCCAGCAGCTTGGGGTCGACCAATGAGCAGTTCTTC. Its translation: CASSLGSTNEQFF.

The V gene is TRBV6-5, the J gene TRBJ1-6, with D possibly being TRBD1 (5 bases). The V end lost 6 bases, the J end lost 8 bases, and 14 bases lay between the germline ends. The CDR3 runs 14 residues. Germline CDR1 MNHEY, CDR2 SVGAGI. CDR3: CASSPTATDSPLHF. CDR3 nucleotide sequence: TGTGCCAGCAGCCCGACAGCCACGGATTCACCCCTCCACTTT.

The CDR3 loop reads CASSDQETYGYTF. As DNA, the CDR3 is TGTGCCAGCAGCGATCAGGAGACCTATGGCTACACCTTC. The chain has TRBV2 and TRBJ1-2; D unresolved. Germline V gene lookup returns CDR1 SNHLY and CDR2 FYNNEI. Trimming took 6 bases from V and 4 from J, leaving 12 bases between them. CDR3 length equals 13 residues.

The V call is TRBV19, the J call TRBJ2-3, with TRBD1 identical over 8 bases. Germline V gene sequence: CDR1 LNHDA, CDR2 SQIVND (reference sequence). Losses at the gene ends were 5 bases for V and 0 bases for J; bases not matched to a gene: 4. This CDR3 has 15 residues. The CDR3 region is CASSVRQGSTDTQYF. For the CDR3, the DNA is TGTGCCAGTAGTGTCCGACAGGGGAGCACAGATACGCAGTATTTT. The whole variable domain, remainder taken from reference TRBV19 and TRBJ2-3, is DGGITQSPKYLFRKEGQNVTLSCEQNLNHDAMYWYRQDPGQGLRLIYYSQIVNDFQKGDIAEGYSVSREKKESFPLTVTSAQKNPTAFYLCASSVRQGSTDTQYFGPGTRLTVL.

The V gene is TRBV5-1, the J gene TRBJ1-5; D gene ambiguous. The length of the CDR3 is 14 residues. The ends were cut back, 0 bases at V and 5 bases at J, with 9 bases in the middle. The germline V gene encodes CDR1 SGHRS and CDR2 YFSETQ. CDR3 nucleotides: TGCGCCAGCAGCTTGGGGGGAGGAGATCAGCCCCAGCATTTT. This encodes CASSLGGGDQPQHF.

This sequence joins TRBV19 and TRBJ2-2; D remains ambiguous. Per the germline V gene, CDR1 is LNHDA and CDR2 is SQIVND (reference sequence). The CDR3 contains 12 residues. With 4 bases removed from V and 4 bases from J, the gap between germline ends came to 4 bases. CDR3 bases: TGTGCCAGTAGTAGCGGCACCGGGGAGCTGTTTTTT. Translation: CASSSGTGELFF.

This chain uses TRBV6-6 with TRBJ1-2; the D gene is possibly TRBD1 (5 bases). CDR1 MNHNY and CDR2 SVGAGI come from the germline V gene (reference sequence). This CDR3 is 13 amino acids long. V lost 10 bases, J lost 3 bases, and 15 bases lay in between. As DNA, the CDR3 is TGTGCCATCGCCCAAGGGGCAGACTATGGCTACACCTTC. Amino acids: CAIAQGADYGYTF.

The rearrangement links TRBV7-9 to TRBJ2-3; D unresolved. The CDR3 has 14 residues. The germline CDR1 and CDR2 sequences are SEHNR and FQNEAQ (reference sequence). The V and J ends lost 0 bases and 2 bases respectively, with 6 bases between them. The CDR3 bases are TGTGCCAGCAGCTTAGCAGCTGCCACAGATACGCAGTATTTT. Translated, it gives CASSLAAATDTQYF.

This sequence joins TRBV6-1 and TRBJ2-7; 10 positions match TRBD1. Germline V gives CDR1 MNHNS, CDR2 SASEGT. The length of the CDR3 is 15 residues. V lost 10 bases, J lost 4 bases, and 13 bases stayed unmatched. CDR3 sequence (DNA): TGTGCCACCTCAACCGCGGACAGGGGGTGGTACGAGCAGTACTTC. Translation: CATSTADRGWYEQYF.

This clone appeared a few times. The V call is TRBV6-4, the J call TRBJ2-2; D not certain. This CDR3 contains 17 residues. Between the trimmed V and J ends, which lost 0 bases and 4 bases, there was a span of 15 bases. The germline V gene encodes CDR1 MRHNA and CDR2 SNTAGT. The CDR3: CASSDSDGSLATGELFF. In DNA form, the CDR3 reads TGTGCCAGCAGTGACTCGGACGGCAGCTTAGCCACCGGGGAGCTGTTTTTT.

The chain uses TRBV10-2 and TRBJ2-6; TRBD1 matches 8 bases. The ends lost 7 bases at V and 0 bases at J; junction bases unmatched: 8. The germline CDR1 and CDR2 sequences are WSHSY and SAAADI. CDR3 length: 17 residues. The CDR3 region is CASTRTGFHSGANVLTF. As DNA, the CDR3 is TGCGCCAGCACTCGGACAGGGTTTCACTCTGGGGCCAACGTCCTGACTTTC.

This sequence joins TRBV4-1 and TRBJ1-1; no definite D call. Germline V lookup: CDR1 MGHRA, CDR2 YSYEKL. The CDR3 extends over 14 amino acids. With 4 bases removed from V and 7 bases from J, the gap between germline ends came to 16 bases. The CDR3 here is CASSLSEQGLEAFF. As DNA, the CDR3 is TGCGCCAGCAGCCTCTCAGAGCAAGGGCTTGAAGCTTTCTTT.

This clone was recorded a few times. J is TRBJ2-5 and V is TRBV18; no clear D. The CDR3 spans 13 residues. The V end was cut by 1 base, the J end by 2 bases, with 5 bases between. Germline lookup yields CDR1 KGHSH and CDR2 LQKENI. CDR3 nucleotide sequence: TGTGCCAGCTCACCACTGGGACAAGAGACCCAGTACTTC. Residues: CASSPLGQETQYF.

This chain joins TRBV19 and TRBJ1-5; 10 bases match TRBD1. The germline gives CDR1 LNHDA, CDR2 SQIVND (reference sequence). The CDR3 totals 15 residues. Trimming took 5 bases from V and 6 from J; bases not matched to a gene: 7. The CDR3 nucleotides are TGTGCCAGTAGTGCCCCGGGACAGGGGAGTCAGCCCCAGCATTTT. Translating gives CASSAPGQGSQPQHF. The full variable domain, with the rest looked up from reference TRBV19 and TRBJ1-5, is DGGITQSPKYLFRKEGQNVTLSCEQNLNHDAMYWYRQDPGQGLRLIYYSQIVNDFQKGDIAEGYSVSREKKESFPLTVTSAQKNPTAFYLCASSAPGQGSQPQHFGDGTRLSIL.

This sequence joins TRBV25-1 and TRBJ2-4; 9 nucleotides line up with TRBD1. The CDR3 loop spans 15 amino acids. J gave up 4 bases and V 4 bases, and 5 bases lay outside the gene matches. Looked up from germline, CDR1 is MGHDK and CDR2 is SYGVNS. CDR3 sequence (DNA): TGTGCCAGCAGTGGGCAGACAGGGGGTAAAAACATTCAGTACTTC. Translating it yields CASSGQTGGKNIQYF.

The chain links TRBV5-4 to TRBJ1-2; the match to TRBD1 covers 8 bases. The CDR3 extends over 14 amino acids. Looked up from germline, CDR1 is SGHNT and CDR2 is YYREEE (reference sequence). Trimming removed 4 bases from V and 7 bases from J; junction bases left unmatched: 9. In DNA, the CDR3 is TGTGCCAGCAGCCGGCAGGGGGCGTTTCTTGGCTACACCTTC. Amino acid sequence: CASSRQGAFLGYTF.

The chain employs TRBV5-1 and TRBJ2-1; D is possibly TRBD2 (6 bases). Germline loops: CDR1 SGHRS, CDR2 YFSETQ. This CDR3 spans 15 amino acids. V gave up 0 bases and J gave up 12 bases, with 19 bases separating them. Written as DNA, the CDR3 is TGCGCCAGCAGCTTGGTAGGGGATGGCCTCGGGGGGCAGTTCTTC. Translation: CASSLVGDGLGGQFF. Filled out from reference TRBV5-1 and TRBJ2-1, the complete variable domain reads KAGVTQTPRYLIKTRGQQVTLSCSPISGHRSVSWYQQTPGQGLQFLFEYFSETQRNKGNFPGRFSGRQFSNSRSEMNVSTLELGDSALYLCASSLVGDGLGGQFFGPGTRLTVL.

In its sample, this clone was seen a few times. This chain joins TRBV29-1 and TRBJ1-1; D might be TRBD1 (5 bases). CDR1 is SQVTM, CDR2 ANQGSEA, per germline. The CDR3 runs 12 residues. The germline V and J ends were trimmed by 6 bases and 2 bases, with 10 bases remaining between them. CDR3 amino acids: CSVLGQNTEAFF. Here the CDR3 DNA reads TGCAGCGTACTAGGACAAAACACTGAAGCTTTCTTT.

This chain uses TRBV2 with TRBJ2-5; TRBD1 might be the D (6 bases). V was shortened by 5 bases and J by 4 bases, with 14 bases between the two germline ends. There are 14 residues in the CDR3. The germline V gene has CDR1 SNHLY and CDR2 FYNNEI. The CDR3 loop reads CASSQSTGLETQYF. The CDR3 DNA sequence: TGTGCCAGCAGTCAATCGACAGGATTAGAGACCCAGTACTTC.

This clone was picked up one time. The same CDR3 can be traced to other DNA sequences in this sample. The chain is built from TRBV6-5 and TRBJ2-7; 7 bases are shared with TRBD1. The CDR3 contains 14 residues. CDR1 MNHEY and CDR2 SVGAGI come from the germline V gene. J gave up 1 base and V 5 bases, and 5 bases lay outside the gene matches. CDR3 amino acids: CASSRQGPSYEQYF. CDR3 in DNA: TGTGCCAGCAGTCGACAGGGACCTTCCTACGAGCAGTACTTC.

V and J are TRBV4-1 and TRBJ1-4; D gene ambiguous. The CDR3 is 16 amino acids. The V gene's germline CDR1 is MGHRA and CDR2 YSYEKL. V lost 1 base, J lost 4 bases, and 13 bases lay in between. This CDR3 reads CASSQASRRDNEKLFF. Written as DNA, the CDR3 is TGCGCCAGCAGCCAAGCTAGCCGCCGGGATAATGAAAAACTGTTTTTT.

CDR3 nucleotides: TGTGCCAGCAGCCCCGGCCCAGGCGGTGGCTACACCTTC. This codes for CASSPGPGGGYTF. The rearrangement uses TRBV7-2 and TRBJ1-2, with unresolved D. Per germline, CDR1 SGHTA and CDR2 FQGNSA. Trimming left V 5 bases short and J 7 bases short, with 14 bases between. The CDR3 spans 13 residues. The full variable domain, rest sourced from reference TRBV7-2 and TRBJ1-2, is GAGVSQSPSNKVTEKGKDVELRCDPISGHTALYWYRQSLGQGLEFLIYFQGNSAPDKSGLPSDRFSAERTGGSVSTLTIQRTQQEDSAVYLCASSPGPGGGYTFGSGTRLTVV.

The V call is TRBV30, the J call TRBJ2-3; 9 positions match TRBD2. The CDR3 has 17 residues. With 2 bases clipped from V and 2 bases from J, the junction kept 11 bases outside the gene matches. The germline V gene encodes CDR1 GTSNPN and CDR2 SVGIG (reference sequence). As DNA, the CDR3 is TGTGCCTGGAGTCCCCCCGGGACTAGCAAGCCCACAGATACGCAGTATTTT. Translated, it gives CAWSPPGTSKPTDTQYF.

The chain carries TRBV7-2 and TRBJ1-6; 7 bases match TRBD1. The CDR3 consists of 14 residues. Trimming removed 4 bases from V and 7 bases from J; junction bases left unmatched: 4. Germline V lookup: CDR1 SGHTA, CDR2 FQGNSA. The CDR3 sequence is CASSSGQPNSPLHF. Written as DNA, the CDR3 is TGTGCCAGCAGCTCGGGACAGCCAAATTCACCCCTCCACTTT.

This clone has a handful of counts. This chain joins TRBV9 and TRBJ1-2; D is uncertain. V was clipped by 1 base and J by 2 bases, with 9 bases between them. The CDR3 covers 14 residues. Germline V gene sequence: CDR1 SGDLS, CDR2 YYNGEE. This CDR3 reads CASSVFSGNYGYTF. The CDR3 DNA sequence: TGTGCCAGCAGCGTATTCAGTGGAAACTATGGCTACACCTTC.

This chain joins TRBV6-5 and TRBJ2-7; 9 bases fit TRBD1. The CDR3 totals 14 residues. Looked up from germline, CDR1 is MNHEY and CDR2 is SVGAGI. Trimming cost V 7 bases and J 1 base; bases outside gene matches: 5. DNA of the CDR3: TGTGCCAGCACCCGGGGACAGGGATCCTACGAGCAGTACTTC. Translation: CASTRGQGSYEQYF.